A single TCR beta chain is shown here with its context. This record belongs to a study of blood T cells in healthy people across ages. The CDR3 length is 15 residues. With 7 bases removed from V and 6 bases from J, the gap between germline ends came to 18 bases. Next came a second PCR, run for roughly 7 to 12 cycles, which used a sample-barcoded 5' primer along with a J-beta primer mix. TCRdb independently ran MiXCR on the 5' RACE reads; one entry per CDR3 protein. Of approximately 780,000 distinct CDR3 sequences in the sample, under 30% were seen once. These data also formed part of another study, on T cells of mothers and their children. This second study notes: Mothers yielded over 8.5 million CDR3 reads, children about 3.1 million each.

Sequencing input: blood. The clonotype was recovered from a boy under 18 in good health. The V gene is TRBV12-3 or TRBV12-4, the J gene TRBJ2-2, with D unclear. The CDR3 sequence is CASNLEARMAGELFF. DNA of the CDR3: TGTGCCAGCAATCTTGAGGCTCGGATGGCCGGGGAGCTGTTTTTT.